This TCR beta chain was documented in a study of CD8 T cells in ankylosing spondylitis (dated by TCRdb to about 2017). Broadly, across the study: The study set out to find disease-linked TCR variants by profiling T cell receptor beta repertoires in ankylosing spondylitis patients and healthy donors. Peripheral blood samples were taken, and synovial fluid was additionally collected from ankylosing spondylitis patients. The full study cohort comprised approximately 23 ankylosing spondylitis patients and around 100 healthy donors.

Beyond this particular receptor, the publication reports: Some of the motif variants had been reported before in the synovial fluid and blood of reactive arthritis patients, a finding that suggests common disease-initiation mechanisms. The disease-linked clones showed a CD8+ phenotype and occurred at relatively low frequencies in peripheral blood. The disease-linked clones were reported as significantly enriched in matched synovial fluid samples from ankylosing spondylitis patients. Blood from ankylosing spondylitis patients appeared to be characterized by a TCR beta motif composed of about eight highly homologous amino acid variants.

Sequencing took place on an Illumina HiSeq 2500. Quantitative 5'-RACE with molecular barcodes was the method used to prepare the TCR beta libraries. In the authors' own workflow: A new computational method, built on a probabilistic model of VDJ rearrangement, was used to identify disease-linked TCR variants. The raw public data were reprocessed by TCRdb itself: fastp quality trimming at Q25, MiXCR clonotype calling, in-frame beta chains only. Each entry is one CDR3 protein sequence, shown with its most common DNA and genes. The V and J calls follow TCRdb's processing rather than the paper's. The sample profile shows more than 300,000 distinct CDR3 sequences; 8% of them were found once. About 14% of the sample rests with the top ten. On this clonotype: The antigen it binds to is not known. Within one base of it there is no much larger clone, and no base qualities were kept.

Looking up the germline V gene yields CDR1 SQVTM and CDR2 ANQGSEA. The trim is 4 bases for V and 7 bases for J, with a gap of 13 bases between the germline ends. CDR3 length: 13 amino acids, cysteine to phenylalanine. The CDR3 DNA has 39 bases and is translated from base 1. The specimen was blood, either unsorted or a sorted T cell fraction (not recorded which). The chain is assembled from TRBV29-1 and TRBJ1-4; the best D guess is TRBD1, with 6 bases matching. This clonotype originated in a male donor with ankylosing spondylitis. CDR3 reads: CSVGGQGGEKLFF. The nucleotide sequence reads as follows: TGCAGCGTTGGGGGGCAGGGTGGTGAAAAACTGTTTTTT. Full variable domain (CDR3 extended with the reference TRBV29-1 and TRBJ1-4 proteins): SAVISQKPSRDICQRGTSLTIQCQVDSQVTMMFWYRQQPGQSLTLIATANQGSEATYESGFVIDKFPISRPNLTFSTLTVSNMSPEDSSIYLCSVGGQGGEKLFFGSGTQLSVL.